Detailed here is one TCR beta chain. Healthy bone marrow donors made up the donor group. The data derive from a study of cytomegalovirus exposure and HLA in healthy donors. This CDR3 is built from 17 residues. Germline values: CDR1 MNHEY, CDR2 SMNVEV (reference sequence). V was pared by 8 bases and J by 0 bases, with 10 bases of the junction left unmatched. PCR employed 60 Vbeta and 13 Jbeta primers. The protocol was immunoSEQ multiplex PCR, while the TCRdb copy is restricted to in-frame clones and leaves out a portion. The data hold 90,000 to 100,000 clones, with around 73% observed a single time. The chain couples TRBV27 to TRBJ1-4, with 9 bases lining up with TRBD1. Sequenced: PBMCs. The sequence came from a woman aged 35 to 49 in good health and CMV-seronegative. As DNA, the CDR3 is TGTGCCAGCCGTTCGGGACAGGGCCTTGCAACTAATGAAAAACTGTTTTTT. Its translation is CASRSGQGLATNEKLFF.